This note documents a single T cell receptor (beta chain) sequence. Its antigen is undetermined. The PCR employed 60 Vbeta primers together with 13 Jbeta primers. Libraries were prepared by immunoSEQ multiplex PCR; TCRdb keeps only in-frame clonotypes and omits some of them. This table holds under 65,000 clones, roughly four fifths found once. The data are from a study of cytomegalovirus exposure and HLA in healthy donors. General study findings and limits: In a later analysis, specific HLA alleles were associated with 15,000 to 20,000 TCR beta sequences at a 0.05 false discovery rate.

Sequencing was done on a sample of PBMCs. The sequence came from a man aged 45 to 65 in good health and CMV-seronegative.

The CDR3 DNA reads as TGTGCCAGCAGCCCGAGGGGGGACTACTCTGGAAACACCATATATTTT. Translated, it gives CASSPRGDYSGNTIYF. The gene calls are TRBV9 and TRBJ1-3; D may be TRBD1 (6 bases). V was cut by 4 bases and J by 0 bases, with 14 bases left in between. Germline CDR1 is SGDLS and CDR2 is YYNGEE. The CDR3 has 16 amino acids. The whole variable domain, remainder taken from reference TRBV9 and TRBJ1-3, is DSGVTQTPKHLITATGQRVTLRCSPRSGDLSVYWYQQSLDQGLQFLIQYYNGEERAKGNILERFSAQQFPDLHSELNLSSLELGDSALYFCASSPRGDYSGNTIYFGEGSWLTVV.